These 10 T cell receptor beta chains were all obtained from the same sample, sequenced in a study of patients and donors after allogeneic stem cell transplantation. Via MiXCR, TCRdb re-called the RT-PCR reads, giving one row per CDR3 protein. The table has about a million distinct CDR3 sequences, 15% to 20% seen once. The sequenced sample consisted of blood, either unsorted or a sorted T cell fraction (not recorded which). Every receptor here comes from a human donor who was either an allogeneic HSCT recipient or a stem cell or donor lymphocyte infusion donor (not recorded which). It is not recorded whose cells these are; they may come from a transplant donor.

This clonotype was observed a few times. The V gene is TRBV7-2, the J gene TRBJ1-1; D remains unclear. V gave up 1 base and J gave up 6 bases, with 21 bases separating them. In germline, CDR1 is SGHTA, CDR2 FQGNSA. This CDR3 has 17 residues. CDR3 residues: CASSLDFLGRRKAEAFF. Here the CDR3 DNA reads TGTGCCAGCAGCTTAGATTTTTTAGGCAGGCGGAAGGCTGAAGCTTTCTTT.

This clonotype was observed a few times. The chain links TRBV4-3 to TRBJ2-3; 9 bases align to TRBD2. Per germline, CDR1 LGHNA and CDR2 YSLEER. With 0 bases clipped from V and 5 bases from J, the junction kept 6 bases outside the gene matches. The CDR3 has 16 residues. CDR3 sequence: CASSQDLAGLLDTQYF. CDR3 DNA: TGCGCCAGCAGCCAAGATCTAGCGGGGCTTCTAGATACGCAGTATTTT.

The CDR3 protein is CASSDIQPGASQEQYF. CDR3 sequence (DNA): TGCGCCAGCAGCGACATTCAGCCAGGTGCATCGCAGGAGCAGTACTTC. The gene calls are TRBV5-1 and TRBJ2-7; no clear D gene. This CDR3 region has 16 residues. Trimming removed 4 bases at V and 7 bases at J, with 24 bases between. Per the germline V gene, CDR1 is SGHRS and CDR2 is YFSETQ. Full variable domain (missing parts from reference TRBV5-1 and TRBJ2-7): KAGVTQTPRYLIKTRGQQVTLSCSPISGHRSVSWYQQTPGQGLQFLFEYFSETQRNKGNFPGRFSGRQFSNSRSEMNVSTLELGDSALYLCASSDIQPGASQEQYFGPGTRLTVT.

The V gene is TRBV4-2, the J gene TRBJ1-4; D is possibly TRBD1 (6 bases). The V end lost 2 bases, the J end lost 7 bases, and 17 bases lay between the germline ends. Germline V gene data show CDR1 as LGHNA and CDR2 as YNFKEQ. The CDR3 runs to 16 residues. The CDR3, as DNA: TGTGCCAGCAGCCAAACGGGCACAGGGCGAGGTGAAAAACTGTTTTTT. Its translation: CASSQTGTGRGEKLFF.

In its sample, this clonotype was seen a few times. The CDR3 DNA follows: TGCGCCAGCAGCCAAGTTGGGAAAGCGAAGGGCTATGGCTACACCTTC. It yields the protein CASSQVGKAKGYGYTF. The chain recombines TRBV4-1 with TRBJ1-2; D uncertain. Germline CDR1 and CDR2: MGHRA and YSYEKL. Trimming cost V 1 base and J 4 bases, with 16 bases left between them. CDR3 length equals 16 residues.

The genes are TRBV4-2 and TRBJ2-1, with D perhaps matching TRBD2 (5 bases). The germline V gene has CDR1 LGHNA and CDR2 YNFKEQ. This CDR3 contains 16 residues. V was clipped by 0 bases and J by 7 bases, with 16 bases between them. CDR3 DNA sequence: TGTGCCAGCAGCCAAGAAGCGGCACCTCGAGGGAATGAGCAGTTCTTC. Residues: CASSQEAAPRGNEQFF.

Many counts were recorded for this clonotype. The rearrangement joins TRBV12-3 or TRBV12-4 to TRBJ2-4, with 9 bases that match TRBD2. This CDR3 is 15 amino acids long. The trim removed 3 bases at V and 10 bases at J, leaving 10 bases unmatched. The DNA of the CDR3 is TGTGCCAGCAGTTTTTCTAGCGGGGCTGTAAGGATTCAGTACTTC. It is translated as CASSFSSGAVRIQYF.

In nucleotides, the CDR3 is TGCAGTGCTAGTGAATCGAGGACAGGGGGCAACGAGCAGTACTTC. Its translation: CSASESRTGGNEQYF. The V gene is TRBV20-1, the J gene TRBJ2-7, with TRBD1 identical over 11 bases. The CDR3 is made up of 15 amino acids. Germline CDR1 is DFQATT and CDR2 is SNEGSKA (reference sequence). With 3 bases clipped from V and 5 bases from J, the junction kept 9 bases outside the gene matches.

This clonotype occurred a few times. This chain uses TRBV24-1 with TRBJ1-2; no reliable D call. V was cut by 2 bases and J by 6 bases, with 9 bases left in between. Germline-derived CDR1 and CDR2 are KGHDR and SFDVKD. The CDR3 has 13 residues. The CDR3 loop reads CATSDSPMDGYTF. In DNA form, the CDR3 reads TGTGCCACCAGTGATTCCCCAATGGATGGCTACACCTTC.

This chain joins TRBV6-2 or TRBV6-3 and TRBJ1-6; TRBD1 matches 10 bases. V lost 10 bases, J lost 7 bases, and 7 bases stayed unmatched. Looked up from germline, CDR1 is MNHEY and CDR2 is SVGEGT. The CDR3 consists of 14 residues. This CDR3 is CATRQGARNSPLHF. In DNA form, the CDR3 reads TGTGCCACCAGACAGGGGGCGCGGAATTCACCCCTCCACTTT.